What follows are 22 T cell receptor beta chains derived from one specimen sequenced in a study of CD8 T cells in ankylosing spondylitis. In TCRdb, the 5' RACE reads were re-called with MiXCR into one record per CDR3 protein. The sample lists 110,000 to 150,000 distinct CDR3 sequences, roughly 8.4% seen once, with roughly 7.2% in the top ten. Material: synovial fluid, either unsorted or a sorted T cell fraction (not recorded which). The origin of the receptors is a male donor with ankylosing spondylitis.

This clonotype showed up many times. The chain combines TRBV18 with TRBJ1-1, with a tentative D call TRBD1 (6 bases). CDR1 is KGHSH and CDR2 is LQKENI in the germline V gene. V shed 6 bases and J shed 3 bases, with 14 bases lying between them. CDR3 length equals 14 residues. CDR3 protein: CASSSYSGDTEAFF. The CDR3 nucleotides read TGTGCCAGCTCGTCCTACTCAGGGGACACTGAAGCTTTCTTT.

This clonotype was recorded many times. The rearrangement joins TRBV28 to TRBJ2-5; D may be TRBD1 (6 bases). Trimming removed 8 bases at V and 5 bases at J, with 12 bases between. CDR1 is MDHEN, CDR2 SYDVKM, per germline. CDR3 length: 12 amino acids. In DNA, the CDR3 is TGTGCCAGCCGGCAGGGGAGTGAGACCCAGTACTTC. Its protein product is CASRQGSETQYF. The full variable domain, with the rest looked up from reference TRBV28 and TRBJ2-5, is DVKVTQSSRYLVKRTGEKVFLECVQDMDHENMFWYRQDPGLGLRLIYFSYDVKMKEKGDIPEGYSVSREKKERFSLILESASTNQTSMYLCASRQGSETQYFGPGTRLLVL.

This clonotype was found many times. The CDR3 here is CASCWAGATNEKLFF. In DNA form, the CDR3 reads TGTGCCAGCTGCTGGGCGGGGGCAACTAATGAAAAACTGTTTTTT. The chain couples TRBV7-2 to TRBJ1-4; weak D call: TRBD1 (5 bases). Per germline, CDR1 SGHTA and CDR2 FQGNSA. CDR3 size: 15 residues. Between the trimmed V and J ends, which lost 8 bases and 0 bases, there was a span of 13 bases.

Written as DNA, the CDR3 is TGCGCCAGCAGCTCTGCGCAAGCGGATACGCAGTATTTT. Amino acid sequence: CASSSAQADTQYF. This sequence joins TRBV5-1 and TRBJ2-3; unclear D gene. Germline CDR1 SGHRS, CDR2 YFSETQ. V was cut by 3 bases and J by 6 bases, with 11 bases left in between. This CDR3 has 13 residues.

This clonotype was seen many times. The V call is TRBV7-3, the J call TRBJ1-1; weak D call: TRBD1 (5 bases). The length of the CDR3 is 13 residues. The V gene lost 4 bases and the J gene lost 4 bases, with 10 bases spanning the gap. Germline values: CDR1 SGHTA, CDR2 FQGTGA. CDR3 sequence reads: CASSSFGGTEAFF. The CDR3 bases are TGTGCCAGCAGCTCCTTCGGGGGCACTGAAGCTTTCTTT.

This clonotype was detected ten times or more. The chain combines TRBV7-2 with TRBJ2-7, with D possibly being TRBD1 (6 bases). The CDR3 sequence is 15 residues long. The V gene's germline CDR1 is SGHTA and CDR2 FQGNSA. The ends were cut back, 2 bases at V and 3 bases at J, with 14 bases in the middle. The CDR3 DNA reads as TGTGCCAGCAGCTTAAGTCCAGGGACACTCTACGAGCAGTACTTC. It encodes CASSLSPGTLYEQYF.

This clonotype has at least ten counts. The chain employs TRBV7-2 and TRBJ2-7; D gene uncertain. The CDR3 runs to 12 residues. Trimming removed 2 bases at V and 3 bases at J, with 5 bases between. Germline CDR1 SGHTA, CDR2 FQGNSA. The chain's CDR3 is CASSLSFYEQYF. The CDR3 coding sequence is TGTGCCAGCAGCTTAAGTTTCTACGAGCAGTACTTC. Full variable domain (missing parts from reference TRBV7-2 and TRBJ2-7): GAGVSQSPSNKVTEKGKDVELRCDPISGHTALYWYRQSLGQGLEFLIYFQGNSAPDKSGLPSDRFSAERTGGSVSTLTIQRTQQEDSAVYLCASSLSFYEQYFGPGTRLTVT.

This clonotype was counted many times. The chain carries TRBV7-2 and TRBJ2-1, with TRBD2 as a possible D gene (5 bases). The CDR3 totals 13 residues. In germline, CDR1 is SGHTA, CDR2 FQGNSA. V was clipped by 1 base and J by 9 bases, with 10 bases between them. CDR3 amino acids: CASSLVKSGEQFF. CDR3 coding DNA: TGTGCCAGCAGCTTAGTCAAGAGCGGTGAGCAGTTCTTC.

This clonotype was counted many times. The chain joins TRBV5-1 to TRBJ1-2; 10 bases line up with TRBD1. There are 13 residues in the CDR3. J lost 6 bases, V lost 4 bases, and 3 bases had no gene match. Germline-derived CDR1 and CDR2 are SGHRS and YFSETQ. The CDR3 is CASSEGTGDGYTF. DNA of the CDR3: TGCGCCAGCAGCGAAGGGACAGGGGATGGCTACACCTTC.

This clonotype has a count of ten or more. The rearrangement joins TRBV5-1 to TRBJ1-4; D call uncertain. The CDR3 extends over 16 amino acids. The ends were cut back, 4 bases at V and 8 bases at J, with 21 bases in the middle. From germline, CDR1 is SGHRS and CDR2 YFSETQ. CDR3 coding DNA: TGCGCCAGCAGCCGCTCCTCAGACCTTTCAGGCGAAAAACTGTTTTTT. This gives the protein CASSRSSDLSGEKLFF.

This clonotype was recorded a few times. This chain links TRBV28 with TRBJ2-3; possible D gene TRBD2, 6 bases. Between the trimmed V and J ends, which lost 5 bases and 8 bases, there was a span of 20 bases. Germline-derived CDR1 and CDR2 are MDHEN and SYDVKM. The CDR3 is made up of 15 amino acids. The CDR3 bases are TGTGCCAGCAGTCCCCCCACGGGGGTGTCGGGTACGCAGTATTTT. Translated, it gives CASSPPTGVSGTQYF.

This clonotype was picked up a small number of times. The chain links TRBV7-2 to TRBJ1-5; no clear D. CDR1 SGHTA and CDR2 FQGNSA come from the germline V gene. CDR3 size: 15 residues. V lost 1 base and J lost 6, with 13 bases in between. This CDR3 reads CASSLGVTRGQPQHF. CDR3 DNA sequence: TGTGCCAGCAGCTTAGGTGTGACGCGCGGTCAGCCCCAGCATTTT.

V is TRBV11-3 and J is TRBJ2-2, with 8 bases matching TRBD1. This CDR3 is built from 13 residues. Germline V gene data show CDR1 as SGHNT and CDR2 as YENEEA. After removal of 5 bases from V and 7 bases from J, the junction contained 3 bases not matched to a gene. Here the CDR3 reads CASSPGGGGELFF. DNA for the CDR3: TGTGCCAGCAGCCCAGGGGGCGGCGGGGAGCTGTTTTTT.

This chain links TRBV5-1 with TRBJ2-3; tentative D call: TRBD2 (5 bases). With 0 bases removed from V and 5 bases from J, the gap between germline ends came to 16 bases. Germline CDR1 SGHRS, CDR2 YFSETQ. The CDR3 is 16 amino acids. The CDR3 nucleotides are TGCGCCAGCAGCTTGGATCTAGTGGGAGTCGGAGATACGCAGTATTTT. It specifies CASSLDLVGVGDTQYF.

This clonotype was counted a few times. The chain couples TRBV4-3 to TRBJ2-7; 7 bases line up with TRBD1. V shed 1 base and J 13 bases; nucleotides not matched to a gene: 10. There are 13 residues in the CDR3. Per germline, CDR1 LGHNA and CDR2 YSLEER. As DNA, the CDR3 is TGCGCCAGCAGCCAAGGTTTGGGGACAGAGGGATACTTC. Translated: CASSQGLGTEGYF.

This clonotype was counted ten times or more. This chain uses TRBV28 with TRBJ1-1, with D possibly TRBD1 on 6 matching bases. Germline CDR1 reads MDHEN; CDR2 reads SYDVKM. The germline V and J ends were trimmed by 6 bases and 0 bases, with 20 bases remaining between them. The CDR3 totals 17 residues. The CDR3 region is CASSLGGGAALNTEAFF. DNA for the CDR3: TGTGCCAGCAGCCTGGGTGGGGGGGCGGCCTTGAACACTGAAGCTTTCTTT.

This clonotype was counted many times. V is TRBV12-3 or TRBV12-4 and J is TRBJ1-6; the match to TRBD1 covers 9 bases. V shed 1 base and J 10 bases; nucleotides not matched to a gene: 5. The length of the CDR3 is 15 residues. CDR3 residues: CASSLGGQGPSPLHF. CDR3 sequence (DNA): TGTGCCAGCAGTTTAGGGGGACAGGGTCCCTCACCCCTCCACTTT.

The sample holds many counts of this clonotype. The chain uses TRBV6-1 and TRBJ1-5; D not certain. Looked up from germline, CDR1 is MNHNS and CDR2 is SASEGT. V was clipped by 6 bases and J by 6 bases, with 15 bases between them. This CDR3 has 14 residues. The CDR3 protein is CASSPGHLSQPQHF. As DNA, the CDR3 is TGTGCCAGCAGCCCCGGTCATTTAAGTCAGCCCCAGCATTTT.

This clonotype showed up many times. The gene calls are TRBV3-1 and TRBJ2-1; 10 bases are shared with TRBD2. The germline gives CDR1 LGHDT, CDR2 YNNKEL (reference sequence). The CDR3 extends over 15 amino acids. The V segment lost 5 bases and the J segment 1 base; nucleotides outside the gene matches: 2. Written as DNA, the CDR3 is TGTGCCAGCAGCGCACTAGCGGGATCCTACAATGAGCAGTTCTTC. Its translation: CASSALAGSYNEQFF.

The V gene is TRBV15, the J gene TRBJ2-1, with 7 positions matching TRBD2. CDR3 length: 14 residues. Trimming at V came to 2 bases and at J to 9 bases, leaving 7 bases not matched to a gene. Germline CDR1 reads LNHNV; CDR2 reads YYDKDF (reference sequence). CDR3 protein: CATSRPTSSGEQFF. As DNA, the CDR3 is TGTGCCACCAGCAGACCGACTAGCTCGGGTGAGCAGTTCTTC. Full variable domain (rest looked up from reference TRBV15 and TRBJ2-1): DAMVIQNPRYQVTQFGKPVTLSCSQTLNHNVMYWYQQKSSQAPKLLFHYYDKDFNNEADTPDNFQSRRPNTSFCFLDIRSPGLGDTAMYLCATSRPTSSGEQFFGPGTRLTVL.

The chain joins TRBV20-1 to TRBJ2-1; possible D gene TRBD2, 5 bases. From germline, CDR1 is DFQATT and CDR2 SNEGSKA (reference sequence). This CDR3 is built from 16 residues. V lost 6 bases, J lost 0 bases, and 18 bases lay in between. CDR3 sequence: CSARSSAGSSYNEQFF. The CDR3 bases are TGCAGTGCCCGATCGAGCGCGGGCAGCTCCTACAATGAGCAGTTCTTC.

This clonotype occurred many times. The rearrangement joins TRBV28 to TRBJ2-1; no clear D. Germline V gene sequence: CDR1 MDHEN, CDR2 SYDVKM. This CDR3 contains 14 residues. Trimming took off 7 bases at V and 5 bases at J, with 15 bases between the two ends. The CDR3, as DNA: TGTGCCAGCACCTTATCGAAGCCCAACAATGAGCAGTTCTTC. Translating it yields CASTLSKPNNEQFF.